This T cell receptor beta chain was captured by sequencing in a study of blood T cell repertoires in COVID-19. The CDR3 length is 15 residues. V lost 5 bases to trimming and J lost 0 bases, with 11 bases between them. The germline gives CDR1 LNHDA, CDR2 SQIVND (reference sequence). Data came from immunoSEQ multiplex PCR; TCRdb stores just in-frame clones and leaves some out. This table holds just under 95,000 clones, over 70% found once. Sequencing was carried out using peripheral blood. The receptor was isolated from a human donor in a cohort sampled during active COVID-19. V usage is TRBV19 and J usage is TRBJ1-5, with D uncertain. DNA for the CDR3: TGTGCCAGTAGTCTAATATTGCATAGCAATCAGCCCCAGCATTTT. It yields the protein CASSLILHSNQPQHF.